This T cell receptor beta chain derives from a study of identical twins. General observations from the study: Out-of-frame beta sequences exhibited a weaker degree of excess twin sharing. Alpha sequences out of frame and shared by twins had excess low generation probability.

The CDR3 has 11 residues. The V gene's germline CDR1 is ENHRY and CDR2 SYGVKD. The V gene lost 6 bases and the J gene lost 2 bases, with 4 bases spanning the gap. Every donor was a healthy Caucasian. The sample holds a few counts of this clonotype. As yet, its antigen is unknown. TCRdb re-derived calls from the 5' RACE reads in MiXCR, one entry per CDR3 protein. The sample carries 500,000 to 650,000 distinct CDR3 sequences, around 7.4% recorded once. These data were also reused for a study on yellow fever vaccine responses in identical twins.

The sequenced sample was PBMCs. The TCR sequence derives from a woman aged 18-29 years in good health. The chain has TRBV10-3 and TRBJ2-5; D is undetermined. The CDR3 reads CAIRGQETQYF. For the CDR3, the DNA is TGTGCCATCAGGGGACAAGAGACCCAGTACTTC.